Presented here are 3 T cell receptor beta chains from one specimen sequenced in a study of control samples from healthy donors and cancer patients. Some clones are missing from TCRdb's copy, which holds only in-frame ones; the method was immunoSEQ multiplex PCR. In total, the table holds 150,000 to 200,000 clones. What was sequenced was blood. The source is a woman aged 25-40 years in good health.

The rearrangement uses TRBV14 and TRBJ1-2; 9 bases align to TRBD1. CDR1 is SGHDN and CDR2 is FVKESK in the germline V gene. J was trimmed by 8 bases and V by 4 bases; bases with no gene match: 5. This CDR3 is built from 13 residues. The CDR3 bases are TGTGCCAGCAGCCCCCGGACAGGGGAAGGCTACACCTTC. Translating gives CASSPRTGEGYTF.

This rearrangement joins TRBV3-1 (or the pseudogene TRBV3-2) to TRBJ2-3, with D hard to call. Trimming left V 1 base short and J 4 bases short, with 12 bases between. Germline V CDR1 and CDR2: LGHDT, YNNKEL (reference sequence). The CDR3 loop spans 15 amino acids. The CDR3 sequence: CASSQGPVLPDTQYF. The CDR3 DNA reads TGTGCCAGCAGCCAAGGACCGGTCTTGCCAGATACGCAGTATTTT.

This chain connects TRBV30 to TRBJ1-2; no reliable D call. V lost 0 bases and J 0 bases, leaving 8 bases between the germline ends. The germline V gene has CDR1 GTSNPN and CDR2 SVGIG (reference sequence). The CDR3 contains 14 residues. The CDR3 DNA is TGTGCCTGGAGTGTATTATCTGCTAACTATGGCTACACCTTC. Residues: CAWSVLSANYGYTF.